This note documents a single T cell receptor beta chain sequence. TCRdb itself ran the reads through MiXCR, one entry per CDR3 protein. The sample consists of approximately 500,000 distinct CDR3 sequences, 16% of them appearing once. This entry belongs to a study of T cell repertoires in cytomegalovirus infection. V lost 7 bases to trimming and J lost 6 bases, with 18 bases between them. The CDR3 contains 14 residues. The rearrangement uses TRBV12-3 or TRBV12-4 and TRBJ2-5; D gene unclear. This clonotype was obtained from a human donor in good health (CMV status not recorded). Some clones in this sample may be carry-over from other donors' samples. The sample taken for sequencing was CD8+ T cells from PBMCs. Here the CDR3 reads CASKVDRNSQTQYF. As DNA, the CDR3 is TGTGCCAGCAAGGTAGATAGGAACTCCCAGACCCAGTACTTC.